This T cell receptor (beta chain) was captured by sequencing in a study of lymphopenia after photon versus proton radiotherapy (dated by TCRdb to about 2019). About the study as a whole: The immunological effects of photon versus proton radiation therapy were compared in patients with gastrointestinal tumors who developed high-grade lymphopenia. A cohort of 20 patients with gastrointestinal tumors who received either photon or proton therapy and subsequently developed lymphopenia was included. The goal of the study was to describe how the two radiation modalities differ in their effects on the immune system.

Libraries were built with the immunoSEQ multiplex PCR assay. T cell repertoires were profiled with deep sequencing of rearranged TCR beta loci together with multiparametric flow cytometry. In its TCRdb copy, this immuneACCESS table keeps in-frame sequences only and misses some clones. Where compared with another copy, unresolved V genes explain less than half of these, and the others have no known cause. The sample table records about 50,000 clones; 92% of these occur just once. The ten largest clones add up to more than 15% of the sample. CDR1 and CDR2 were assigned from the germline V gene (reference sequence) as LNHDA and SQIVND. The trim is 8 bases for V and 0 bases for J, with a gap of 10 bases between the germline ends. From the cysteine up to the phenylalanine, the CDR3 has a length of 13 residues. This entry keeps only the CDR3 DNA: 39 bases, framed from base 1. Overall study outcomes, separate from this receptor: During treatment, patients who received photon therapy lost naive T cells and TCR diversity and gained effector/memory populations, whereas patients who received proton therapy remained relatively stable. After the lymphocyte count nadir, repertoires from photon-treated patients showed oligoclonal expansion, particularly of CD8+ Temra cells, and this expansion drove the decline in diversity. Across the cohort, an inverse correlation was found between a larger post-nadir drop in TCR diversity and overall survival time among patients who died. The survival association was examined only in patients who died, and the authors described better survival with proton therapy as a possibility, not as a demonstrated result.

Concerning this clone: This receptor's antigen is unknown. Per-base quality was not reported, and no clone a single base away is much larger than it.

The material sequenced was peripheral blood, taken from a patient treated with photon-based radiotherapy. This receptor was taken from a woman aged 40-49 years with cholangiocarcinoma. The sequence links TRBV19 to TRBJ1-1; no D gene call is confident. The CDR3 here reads CASCSSMNTEAFF. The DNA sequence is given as TGTGCCAGTTGCAGTTCAATGAACACTGAAGCTTTCTTT. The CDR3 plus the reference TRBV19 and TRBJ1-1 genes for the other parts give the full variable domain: DGGITQSPKYLFRKEGQNVTLSCEQNLNHDAMYWYRQDPGQGLRLIYYSQIVNDFQKGDIAEGYSVSREKKESFPLTVTSAQKNPTAFYLCASCSSMNTEAFFGQGTRLTVV.